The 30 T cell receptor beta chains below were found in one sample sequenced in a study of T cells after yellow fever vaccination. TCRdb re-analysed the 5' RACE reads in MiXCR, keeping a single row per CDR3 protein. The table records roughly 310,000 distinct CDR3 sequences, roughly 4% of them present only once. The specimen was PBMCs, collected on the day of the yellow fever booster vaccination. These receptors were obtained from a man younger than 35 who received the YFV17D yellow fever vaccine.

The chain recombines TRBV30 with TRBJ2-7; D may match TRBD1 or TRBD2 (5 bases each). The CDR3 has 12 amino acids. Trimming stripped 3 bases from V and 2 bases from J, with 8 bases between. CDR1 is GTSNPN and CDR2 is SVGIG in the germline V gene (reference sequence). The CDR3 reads CAWSRDAYEQYF. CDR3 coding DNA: TGTGCCTGGAGCCGGGACGCCTACGAGCAGTACTTC.

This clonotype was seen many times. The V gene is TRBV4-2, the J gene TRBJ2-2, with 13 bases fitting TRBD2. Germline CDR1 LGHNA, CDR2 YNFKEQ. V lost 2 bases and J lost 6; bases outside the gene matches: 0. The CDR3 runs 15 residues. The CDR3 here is CASSQTSGGAGELFF. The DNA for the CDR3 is TGTGCCAGCAGCCAAACTAGCGGGGGGGCCGGGGAGCTGTTTTTT.

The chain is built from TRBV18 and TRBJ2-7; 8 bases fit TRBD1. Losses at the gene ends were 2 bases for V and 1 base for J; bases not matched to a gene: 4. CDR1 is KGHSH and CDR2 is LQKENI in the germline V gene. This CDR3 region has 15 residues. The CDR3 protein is CASSPGTGESYEQYF. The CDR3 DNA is TGTGCCAGCTCACCAGGGACAGGCGAATCCTACGAGCAGTACTTC.

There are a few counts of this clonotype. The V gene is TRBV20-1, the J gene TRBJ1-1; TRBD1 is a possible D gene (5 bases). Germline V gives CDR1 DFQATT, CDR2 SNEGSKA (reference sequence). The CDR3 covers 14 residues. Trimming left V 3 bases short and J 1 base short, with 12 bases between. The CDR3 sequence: CSASQWGPNTEAFF. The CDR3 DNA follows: TGCAGTGCTAGCCAGTGGGGCCCGAACACTGAAGCTTTCTTT.

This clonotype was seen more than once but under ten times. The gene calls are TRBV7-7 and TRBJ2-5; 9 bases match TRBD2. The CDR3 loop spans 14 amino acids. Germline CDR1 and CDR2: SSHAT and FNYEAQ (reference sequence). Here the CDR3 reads CASALAGIKETQYF. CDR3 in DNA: TGTGCTAGCGCTCTAGCGGGGATCAAAGAGACCCAGTACTTC.

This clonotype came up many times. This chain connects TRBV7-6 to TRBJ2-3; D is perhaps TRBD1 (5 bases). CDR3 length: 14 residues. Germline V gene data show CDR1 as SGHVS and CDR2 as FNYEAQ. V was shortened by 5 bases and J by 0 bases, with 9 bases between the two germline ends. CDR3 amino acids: CASSLRQSTDTQYF. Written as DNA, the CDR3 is TGTGCCAGCAGCCTACGACAGAGCACAGATACGCAGTATTTT. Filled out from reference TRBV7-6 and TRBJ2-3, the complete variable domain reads GAGVSQSPRYKVTKRGQDVALRCDPISGHVSLYWYRQALGQGPEFLTYFNYEAQQDKSGLPNDRFSAERPEGSISTLTIQRTEQRDSAMYRCASSLRQSTDTQYFGPGTRLTVL.

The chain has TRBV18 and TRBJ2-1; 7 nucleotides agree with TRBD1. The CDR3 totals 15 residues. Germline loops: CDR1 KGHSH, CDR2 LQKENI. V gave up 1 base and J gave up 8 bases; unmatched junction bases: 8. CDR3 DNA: TGTGCCAGCTCACCACAACAACAAGGGGGCGATGAGCAGTTCTTC. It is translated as CASSPQQQGGDEQFF.

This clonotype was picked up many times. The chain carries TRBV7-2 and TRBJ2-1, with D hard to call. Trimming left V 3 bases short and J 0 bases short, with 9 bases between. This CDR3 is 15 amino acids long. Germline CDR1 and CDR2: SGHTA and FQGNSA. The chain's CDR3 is CASSFRAYSYNEQFF. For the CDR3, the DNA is TGTGCCAGCAGCTTCAGAGCGTACTCCTACAATGAGCAGTTCTTC.

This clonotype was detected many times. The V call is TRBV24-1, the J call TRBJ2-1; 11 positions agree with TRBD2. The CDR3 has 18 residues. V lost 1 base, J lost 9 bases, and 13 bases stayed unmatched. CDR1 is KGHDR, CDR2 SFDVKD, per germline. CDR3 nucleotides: TGTGCCACCAGTGATTTCCCCCCACTAGCGGGGGTATCCGGTGAGCAGTTCTTC. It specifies CATSDFPPLAGVSGEQFF.

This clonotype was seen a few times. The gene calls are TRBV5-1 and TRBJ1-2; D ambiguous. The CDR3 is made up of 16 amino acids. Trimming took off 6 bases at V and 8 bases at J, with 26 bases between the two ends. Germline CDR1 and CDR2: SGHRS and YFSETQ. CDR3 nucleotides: TGCGCCAGCACATCTACTGGAGCCATATCAGTGGGGGGCTACACCTTC. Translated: CASTSTGAISVGGYTF.

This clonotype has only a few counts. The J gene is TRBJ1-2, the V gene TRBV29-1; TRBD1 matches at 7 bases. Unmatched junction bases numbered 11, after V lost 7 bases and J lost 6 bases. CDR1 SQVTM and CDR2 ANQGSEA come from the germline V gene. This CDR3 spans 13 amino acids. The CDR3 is CSATSGQRHGYTF. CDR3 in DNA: TGCAGCGCTACCTCGGGACAGCGCCATGGCTACACCTTC.

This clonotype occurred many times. The DNA for the CDR3 is TGCGCCAGCAGCCAAGATCGCGGGGGGGCTGATGAGCAGTTCTTC. This codes for CASSQDRGGADEQFF. The chain carries TRBV4-3 and TRBJ2-1; 9 bases align to TRBD2. Germline V CDR1 and CDR2: LGHNA, YSLEER. This CDR3 comprises 15 residues. V lost 0 bases, J lost 8 bases, and 5 bases stayed unmatched.

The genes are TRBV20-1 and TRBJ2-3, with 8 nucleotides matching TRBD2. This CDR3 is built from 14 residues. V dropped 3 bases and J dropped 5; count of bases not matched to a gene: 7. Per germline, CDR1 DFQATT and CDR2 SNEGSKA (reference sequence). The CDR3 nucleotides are TGCAGTGCTAGGGGTTTGGCGGGGGGAGATACGCAGTATTTT. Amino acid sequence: CSARGLAGGDTQYF.

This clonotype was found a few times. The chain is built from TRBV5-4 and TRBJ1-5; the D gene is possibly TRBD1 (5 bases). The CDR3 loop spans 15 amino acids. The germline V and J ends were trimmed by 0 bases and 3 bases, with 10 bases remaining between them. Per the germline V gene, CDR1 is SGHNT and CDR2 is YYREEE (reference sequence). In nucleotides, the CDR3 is TGTGCCAGCAGCTTGGGGGCAGGGCACAATCAGCCCCAGCATTTT. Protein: CASSLGAGHNQPQHF.

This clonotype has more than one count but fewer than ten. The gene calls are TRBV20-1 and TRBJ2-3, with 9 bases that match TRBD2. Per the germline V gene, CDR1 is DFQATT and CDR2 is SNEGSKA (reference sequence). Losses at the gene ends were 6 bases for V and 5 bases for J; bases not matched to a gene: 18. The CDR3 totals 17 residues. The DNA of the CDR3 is TGCAGTGCCCAGACGTCGTTCGGCGGGGGGGCCAGAGATACGCAGTATTTT. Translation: CSAQTSFGGGARDTQYF.

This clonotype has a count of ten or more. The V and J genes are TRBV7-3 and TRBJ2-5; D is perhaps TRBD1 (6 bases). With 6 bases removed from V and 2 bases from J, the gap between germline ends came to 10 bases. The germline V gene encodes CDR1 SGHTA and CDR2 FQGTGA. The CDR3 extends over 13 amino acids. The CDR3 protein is CASRAGQQETQYF. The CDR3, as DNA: TGTGCCAGCAGGGCTGGACAGCAAGAGACCCAGTACTTC.

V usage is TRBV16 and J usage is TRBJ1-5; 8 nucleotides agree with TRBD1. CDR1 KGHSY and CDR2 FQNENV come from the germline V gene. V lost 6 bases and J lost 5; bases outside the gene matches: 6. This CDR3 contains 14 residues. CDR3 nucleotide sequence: TGTGCCAGCAGTTCTGACAGGGGCTATCAGCCCCAGCATTTT. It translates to CASSSDRGYQPQHF.

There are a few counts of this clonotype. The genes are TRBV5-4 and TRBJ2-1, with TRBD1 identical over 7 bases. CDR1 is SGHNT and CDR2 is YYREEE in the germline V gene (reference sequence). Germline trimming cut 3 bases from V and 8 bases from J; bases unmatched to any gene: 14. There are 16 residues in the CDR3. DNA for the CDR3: TGTGCCAGCAGCTGCTGGACAGGTACTTCGAGGGATGAGCAGTTCTTC. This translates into CASSCWTGTSRDEQFF.

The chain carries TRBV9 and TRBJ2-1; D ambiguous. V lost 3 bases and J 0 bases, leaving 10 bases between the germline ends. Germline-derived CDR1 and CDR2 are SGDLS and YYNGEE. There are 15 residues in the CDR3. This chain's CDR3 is CASSETSSSYNEQFF. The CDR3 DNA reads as TGTGCCAGCAGCGAGACCAGCAGCTCCTACAATGAGCAGTTCTTC.

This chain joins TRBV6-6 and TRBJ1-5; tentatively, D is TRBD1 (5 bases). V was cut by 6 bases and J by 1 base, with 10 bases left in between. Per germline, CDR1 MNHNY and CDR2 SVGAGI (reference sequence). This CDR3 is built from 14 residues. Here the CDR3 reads CASRTRQSNQPQHF. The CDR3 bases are TGTGCCAGCAGGACTCGACAGAGCAATCAGCCCCAGCATTTT.

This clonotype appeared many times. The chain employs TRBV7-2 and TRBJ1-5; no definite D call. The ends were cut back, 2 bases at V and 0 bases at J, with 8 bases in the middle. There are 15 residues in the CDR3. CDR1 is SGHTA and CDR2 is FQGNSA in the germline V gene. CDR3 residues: CASSLQSYSNQPQHF. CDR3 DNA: TGTGCCAGCAGCTTACAGTCTTATAGCAATCAGCCCCAGCATTTT.

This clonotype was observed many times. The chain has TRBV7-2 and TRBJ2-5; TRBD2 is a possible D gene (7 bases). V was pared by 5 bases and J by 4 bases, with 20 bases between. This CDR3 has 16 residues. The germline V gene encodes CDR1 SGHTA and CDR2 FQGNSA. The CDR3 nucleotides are TGTGCCAGCAGCCCCGCGGGGGCTCCTATGGGAGAGACCCAGTACTTC. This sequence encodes CASSPAGAPMGETQYF.

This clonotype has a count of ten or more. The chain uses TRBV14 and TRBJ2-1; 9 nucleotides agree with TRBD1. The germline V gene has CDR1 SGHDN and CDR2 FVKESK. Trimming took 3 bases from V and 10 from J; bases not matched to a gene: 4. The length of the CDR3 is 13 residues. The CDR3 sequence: CASSQDRGGEQFF. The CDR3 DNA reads TGTGCCAGCAGCCAGGACAGGGGCGGCGAGCAGTTCTTC.

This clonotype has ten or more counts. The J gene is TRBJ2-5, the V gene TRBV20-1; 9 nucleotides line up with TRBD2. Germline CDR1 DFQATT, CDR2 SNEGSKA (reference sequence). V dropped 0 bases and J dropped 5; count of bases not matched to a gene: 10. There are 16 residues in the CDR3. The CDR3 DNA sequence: TGCAGTGCTAGAGAATGGGCGGGGGGGCCTGGTGAGACCCAGTACTTC. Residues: CSAREWAGGPGETQYF.

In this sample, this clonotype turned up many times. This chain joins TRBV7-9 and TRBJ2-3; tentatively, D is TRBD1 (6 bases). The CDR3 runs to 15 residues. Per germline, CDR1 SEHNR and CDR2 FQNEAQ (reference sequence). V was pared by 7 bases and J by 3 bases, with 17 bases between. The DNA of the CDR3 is TGTGCCAGCATACGAAACAGGGTTGGGACAGATACGCAGTATTTT. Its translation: CASIRNRVGTDTQYF. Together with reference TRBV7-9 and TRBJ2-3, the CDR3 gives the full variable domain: DTGVSQNPRHKITKRGQNVTFRCDPISEHNRLYWYRQTLGQGPEFLTYFQNEAQLEKSRLLSDRFSAERPKGSFSTLEIQRTEQGDSAMYLCASIRNRVGTDTQYFGPGTRLTVL.

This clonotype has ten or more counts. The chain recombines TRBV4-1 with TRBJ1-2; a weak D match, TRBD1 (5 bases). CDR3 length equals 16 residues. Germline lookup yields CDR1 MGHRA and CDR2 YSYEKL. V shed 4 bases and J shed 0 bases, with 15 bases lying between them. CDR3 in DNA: TGCGCCAGCAGCCGTAACCCAGGGCCAACTAACTATGGCTACACCTTC. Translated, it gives CASSRNPGPTNYGYTF.

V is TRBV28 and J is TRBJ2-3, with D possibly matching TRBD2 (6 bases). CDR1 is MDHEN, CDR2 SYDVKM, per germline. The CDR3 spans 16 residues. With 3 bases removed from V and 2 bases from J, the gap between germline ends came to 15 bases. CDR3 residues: CASSLGGLRFTDTQYF. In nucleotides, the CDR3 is TGTGCCAGCAGTTTGGGGGGTCTGAGATTCACAGATACGCAGTATTTT.

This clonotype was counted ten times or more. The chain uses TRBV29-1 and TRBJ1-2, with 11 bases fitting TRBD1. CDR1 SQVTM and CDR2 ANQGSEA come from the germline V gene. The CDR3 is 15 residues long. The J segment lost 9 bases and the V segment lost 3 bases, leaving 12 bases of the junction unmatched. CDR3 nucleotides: TGCAGCGTTGACCGGACAGGGGGCTACCCTGATCGCTACACCTTC. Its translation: CSVDRTGGYPDRYTF.

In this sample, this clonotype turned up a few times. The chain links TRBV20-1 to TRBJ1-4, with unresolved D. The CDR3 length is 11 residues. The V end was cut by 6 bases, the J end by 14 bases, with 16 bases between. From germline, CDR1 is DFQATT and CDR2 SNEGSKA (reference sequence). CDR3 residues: CSAVGEDGLFF. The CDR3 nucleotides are TGCAGTGCCGTTGGGGAAGATGGCCTGTTTTTT.

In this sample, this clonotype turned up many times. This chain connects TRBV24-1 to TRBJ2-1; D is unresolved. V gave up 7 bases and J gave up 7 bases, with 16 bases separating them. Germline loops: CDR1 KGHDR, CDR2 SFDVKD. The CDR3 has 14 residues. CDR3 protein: CATRDRIRRNEQFF. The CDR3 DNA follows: TGTGCCACCAGAGACCGGATTCGCCGAAATGAGCAGTTCTTC.